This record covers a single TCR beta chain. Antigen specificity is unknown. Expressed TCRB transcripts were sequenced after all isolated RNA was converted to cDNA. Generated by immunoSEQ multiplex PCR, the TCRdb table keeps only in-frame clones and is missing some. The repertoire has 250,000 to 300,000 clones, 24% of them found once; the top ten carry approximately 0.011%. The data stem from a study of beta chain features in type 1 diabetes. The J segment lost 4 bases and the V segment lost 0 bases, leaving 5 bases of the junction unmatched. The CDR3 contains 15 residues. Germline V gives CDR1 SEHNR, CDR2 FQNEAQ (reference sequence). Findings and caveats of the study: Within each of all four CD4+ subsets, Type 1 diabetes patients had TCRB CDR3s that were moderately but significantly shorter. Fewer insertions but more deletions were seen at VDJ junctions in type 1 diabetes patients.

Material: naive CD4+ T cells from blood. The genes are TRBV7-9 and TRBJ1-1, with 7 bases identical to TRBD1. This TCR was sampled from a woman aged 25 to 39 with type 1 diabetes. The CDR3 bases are TGTGCCAGCAGCTTAGCCGGGGCAGGGGGCACTGAAGCTTTCTTT. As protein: CASSLAGAGGTEAFF. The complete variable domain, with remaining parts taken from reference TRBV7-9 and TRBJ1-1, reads DTGVSQNPRHKITKRGQNVTFRCDPISEHNRLYWYRQTLGQGPEFLTYFQNEAQLEKSRLLSDRFSAERPKGSFSTLEIQRTEQGDSAMYLCASSLAGAGGTEAFFGQGTRLTVV.